The next 23 T cell receptor beta chains were all read from a single sample in a study of blood T cells in healthy people across ages. Alongside a J-beta primer mix, a sample-barcoded 5' primer served in a second PCR lasting about 6 to 11 cycles. TCRdb reprocessed the 5' RACE reads via MiXCR and lists one record per CDR3 protein. The data contain 600,000 to 650,000 distinct CDR3 sequences, 58% of them singletons. Input material: blood. All receptors derive from a man aged 55 to 70 in good health.

This clonotype was counted a few times. The V call is TRBV24-1, the J call TRBJ2-1, with TRBD2 matching over 7 bases. Trimming at V came to 4 bases and at J to 0 bases, leaving 5 bases not matched to a gene. The germline V gene encodes CDR1 KGHDR and CDR2 SFDVKD. The CDR3 covers 16 residues. The CDR3 sequence: CATSDPSGDSYNEQFF. The CDR3 DNA reads as TGTGCCACCAGTGACCCGAGCGGGGACTCCTACAATGAGCAGTTCTTC.

For the CDR3, the DNA is TGCGCCAGCAGCCTCGCGACAGGGCAGAGCTATGGCTACACCTTC. It yields the protein CASSLATGQSYGYTF. The V and J genes are TRBV4-1 and TRBJ1-2, with TRBD1 matching 7 bases. V gave up 4 bases and J gave up 4 bases; unmatched junction bases: 9. Looked up from germline, CDR1 is MGHRA and CDR2 is YSYEKL. The CDR3 runs 15 residues.

This chain links TRBV3-1 with TRBJ2-5; 8 positions agree with TRBD1. The CDR3 extends over 14 amino acids. The germline V gene encodes CDR1 LGHDT and CDR2 YNNKEL (reference sequence). The V gene end was trimmed by 1 base and the J gene end by 11 bases; junction bases not matched to a gene: 9. Written as DNA, the CDR3 is TGTGCCAGCAGCCAAGGGACAGGGACCTACAAGCAGTACTTC. Amino acid sequence: CASSQGTGTYKQYF.

This chain uses TRBV7-9 with TRBJ1-5, with D perhaps matching TRBD1 (6 bases). Trimming removed 5 bases at V and 4 bases at J, with 21 bases between. The CDR3 length is 17 residues. Germline V gene data show CDR1 as SEHNR and CDR2 as FQNEAQ (reference sequence). CDR3 nucleotides: TGTGCCAGCAGCGACCCGCCCGGCAGGGGCTTGAATCAGCCCCAGCATTTT. It codes for CASSDPPGRGLNQPQHF.

V usage is TRBV28 and J usage is TRBJ1-6; D gene unclear. The CDR3 is 14 residues long. CDR1 is MDHEN and CDR2 is SYDVKM in the germline V gene. Trimming stripped 4 bases from V and 0 bases from J, with 4 bases between. CDR3 in DNA: TGTGCCAGCAGTTCAGGCTCCTATAATTCACCCCTCCACTTT. Protein: CASSSGSYNSPLHF.

The chain uses TRBV20-1 and TRBJ1-1, with unresolved D. Trimming removed 5 bases at V and 3 bases at J, with 16 bases between. Germline loops: CDR1 DFQATT, CDR2 SNEGSKA (reference sequence). CDR3 length: 14 amino acids. CDR3 sequence reads: CSARPRRVYTEAFF. For the CDR3, the DNA is TGCAGTGCTCGACCTCGGAGAGTGTACACTGAAGCTTTCTTT.

The rearrangement uses TRBV27 and TRBJ2-5; 7 bases align to TRBD1. The germline CDR1 and CDR2 sequences are MNHEY and SMNVEV (reference sequence). The CDR3 extends over 14 amino acids. Trimming removed 4 bases from V and 3 bases from J; junction bases left unmatched: 5. CDR3 residues: CASSSTGTEETQYF. The DNA of the CDR3 is TGTGCCAGCAGTTCAACCGGGACAGAAGAGACCCAGTACTTC.

This chain connects TRBV6-5 to TRBJ2-7; D perhaps matches TRBD1 (6 bases). Per germline, CDR1 MNHEY and CDR2 SVGAGI. The CDR3 has 12 amino acids. V was shortened by 4 bases and J by 6 bases, with 10 bases between the two germline ends. The CDR3 sequence: CASSSSRGEQYF. The CDR3, as DNA: TGTGCCAGCAGTTCCTCCAGGGGCGAGCAGTACTTC.

This sequence joins TRBV6-5 and TRBJ1-5; tentative D call: TRBD1 (6 bases). CDR3 length: 17 amino acids. V was clipped by 4 bases and J by 0 bases, with 16 bases between them. Germline CDR1 and CDR2: MNHEY and SVGAGI. This CDR3 reads CASSLPPGARSNQPQHF. As DNA, the CDR3 is TGTGCCAGCAGTTTGCCGCCGGGGGCCCGTAGCAATCAGCCCCAGCATTTT.

This clonotype was observed a few times. CDR3 region: CASSLEGQDEETQYF. For the CDR3, the DNA is TGCGCCAGCAGCTTGGAGGGGCAGGATGAAGAGACCCAGTACTTC. The chain carries TRBV5-1 and TRBJ2-5; perhaps TRBD1 as D (5 bases). The germline CDR1 and CDR2 sequences are SGHRS and YFSETQ. Trimming removed 0 bases from V and 3 bases from J, with 12 bases in between. This CDR3 is built from 15 residues. Looking up the rest from reference TRBV5-1 and TRBJ2-5 gives the full variable domain: KAGVTQTPRYLIKTRGQQVTLSCSPISGHRSVSWYQQTPGQGLQFLFEYFSETQRNKGNFPGRFSGRQFSNSRSEMNVSTLELGDSALYLCASSLEGQDEETQYFGPGTRLLVL.

This clonotype was picked up a small number of times. V usage is TRBV20-1 and J usage is TRBJ2-7; D might be TRBD1 or TRBD2, each matching 5 bases. The CDR3 is 14 residues long. The V gene's germline CDR1 is DFQATT and CDR2 SNEGSKA (reference sequence). V was clipped by 5 bases and J by 4 bases, with 18 bases between them. The CDR3 region has the DNA TGCAGTGCTTACCGCCCGGGGCAGACGTACGAGCAGTACTTC. Protein sequence: CSAYRPGQTYEQYF.

This clonotype has just a few counts. The CDR3 DNA reads as TGTGCCAGCAACTCCGCGGGTTTGAGCGCCAGTGAGCAGTTCTTC. Its translation: CASNSAGLSASEQFF. The V call is TRBV28, the J call TRBJ2-1; maybe TRBD2 (5 bases). V lost 7 bases and J lost 9, with 22 bases in between. The germline V gene encodes CDR1 MDHEN and CDR2 SYDVKM. CDR3 size: 15 residues.

The rearrangement links TRBV20-1 to TRBJ2-7, with D unclear. The germline V gene has CDR1 DFQATT and CDR2 SNEGSKA (reference sequence). V gave up 1 base and J gave up 3 bases, with 7 bases separating them. The CDR3 is 12 amino acids. The DNA for the CDR3 is TGCAGTGCTAGAGTTGGAGTCTACGAGCAGTACTTC. Its translation is CSARVGVYEQYF.

The V gene is TRBV4-1, the J gene TRBJ1-5, with D uncertain. This CDR3 contains 15 residues. Germline V CDR1 and CDR2: MGHRA, YSYEKL. Between the trimmed V and J ends, which lost 0 bases and 4 bases, there was a span of 10 bases. The CDR3 loop is CASSQDSRRNQPQHF. In DNA form, the CDR3 reads TGCGCCAGCAGCCAAGACTCCAGGCGGAATCAGCCCCAGCATTTT.

This clonotype showed up just once. The rearrangement joins TRBV28 to TRBJ2-5, with 8 bases fitting TRBD2. The CDR3 covers 13 residues. CDR1 and CDR2 (germline): MDHEN, SYDVKM. V lost 5 bases to trimming and J lost 11 bases; unmatched junction nucleotides: 10. Written as DNA, the CDR3 is TGTGCCAGCAGTACCGGGACTAGGGGGGAGCAGTACTTC. It codes for CASSTGTRGEQYF.

This clonotype was picked up a small number of times. This sequence joins TRBV5-1 and TRBJ2-4; maybe TRBD2 (6 bases). CDR3 length equals 16 residues. Germline CDR1 and CDR2: SGHRS and YFSETQ. V lost 1 base, J lost 0 bases, and 11 bases lay in between. CDR3 DNA: TGCGCCAGCAGCTTGTCGGAGGGGCTAGCCAAAAACATTCAGTACTTC. Protein product: CASSLSEGLAKNIQYF.

This clonotype showed up just a few times. This sequence joins TRBV7-9 and TRBJ2-7; TRBD1 matches 10 bases. Germline CDR1 SEHNR, CDR2 FQNEAQ (reference sequence). The CDR3 consists of 12 residues. With V trimmed by 7 bases and J by 10 bases, 7 bases remained unmatched. The CDR3 is CASTHGQGGQYF. The CDR3 DNA reads as TGTGCCAGCACCCATGGACAGGGGGGCCAGTACTTC. Full variable domain (outside the CDR3, taken from reference TRBV7-9 and TRBJ2-7): DTGVSQNPRHKITKRGQNVTFRCDPISEHNRLYWYRQTLGQGPEFLTYFQNEAQLEKSRLLSDRFSAERPKGSFSTLEIQRTEQGDSAMYLCASTHGQGGQYFGPGTRLTVT.

The CDR3 spells CASGYTGVGTYEQYF. CDR3 in DNA: TGTGCCAGCGGGTACACAGGGGTAGGGACCTACGAGCAGTACTTC. This chain connects TRBV7-2 to TRBJ2-7; 7 bases are shared with TRBD1. The CDR3 is 15 amino acids. Germline-derived CDR1 and CDR2 are SGHTA and FQGNSA. J lost 2 bases, V lost 8 bases, and 12 bases had no gene match. Full variable domain (missing parts from reference TRBV7-2 and TRBJ2-7): GAGVSQSPSNKVTEKGKDVELRCDPISGHTALYWYRQSLGQGLEFLIYFQGNSAPDKSGLPSDRFSAERTGGSVSTLTIQRTQQEDSAVYLCASGYTGVGTYEQYFGPGTRLTVT.

This chain joins TRBV6-6 and TRBJ1-6, with 7 bases aligning to TRBD1. This CDR3 contains 14 residues. Losses at the gene ends were 6 bases for V and 8 bases for J; bases not matched to a gene: 7. Germline V gene data show CDR1 as MNHNY and CDR2 as SVGAGI (reference sequence). The CDR3 region is CASRAGQSDSPLHF. CDR3 sequence (DNA): TGTGCCAGCAGGGCGGGACAGTCTGATTCACCCCTCCACTTT.

The gene calls are TRBV6-1 and TRBJ2-3, with a tentative D call TRBD2 (5 bases). The CDR3 sequence is 13 residues long. V lost 6 bases and J lost 4, with 11 bases in between. The germline gives CDR1 MNHNS, CDR2 SASEGT. As DNA, the CDR3 is TGTGCCAGCAGACCGAGAGGGCCAGATACGCAGTATTTT. It yields the protein CASRPRGPDTQYF.

The rearrangement joins TRBV5-6 to TRBJ2-1; 8 positions match TRBD1. The CDR3 covers 13 residues. Trimming removed 4 bases from V and 11 bases from J; junction bases left unmatched: 8. Germline CDR1 reads SGHDT; CDR2 reads YYEEEE. Here the CDR3 DNA reads TGTGCCAGCAGCCCTTCGCAGGGGGCGCAGCAGTTCTTC. It is translated as CASSPSQGAQQFF.

The V call is TRBV15, the J call TRBJ2-1; TRBD2 matches at 9 bases. The CDR3 consists of 15 residues. Trimming removed 1 base from V and 8 bases from J; junction bases left unmatched: 6. Germline V gene sequence: CDR1 LNHNV, CDR2 YYDKDF (reference sequence). CDR3 residues: CATSRAGTSLYEQFF. In nucleotides, the CDR3 is TGTGCCACCAGCAGAGCCGGGACTAGCCTCTATGAGCAGTTCTTC.

Points on this clonotype: A much more abundant neighbour one base away suggests this may be a read error. The chain carries TRBV4-2 and TRBJ2-3; maybe TRBD2 (5 bases). Germline lookup yields CDR1 LGHNA and CDR2 YNFKEQ. V lost 8 bases and J lost 0, with 6 bases in between. The length of the CDR3 is 12 residues. For the CDR3, the DNA is TGTGCCAGCGGGGAGAGCACAGATACGCAGTATTTT. This sequence encodes CASGESTDTQYF.